This paragraph reports one TCR beta chain. Once RNA had been extracted, it was reverse transcribed into cDNA to act as the sequencing template. Method: immunoSEQ multiplex PCR; TCRdb's copy keeps in-frame clones and lacks some. The sample includes about 270,000 clones, 60% of them seen just once. Germline values: CDR1 SGHDT, CDR2 YYEEEE. Unmatched junction bases numbered 6, after V lost 7 bases and J lost 2 bases. The CDR3 has 14 amino acids. As for treatment: oral pan-JAK inhibitor, 5-10 mg twice daily. CD4+ and CD8+ T cells were sorted from PBMCs stained for CD3, CD4 and CD8. The sample originates from a study of CD8+ T cells in alopecia areata.

The chain couples TRBV5-6 to TRBJ2-5; the match to TRBD2 covers 9 bases. This receptor was taken from a human donor with alopecia areata. The sequencing here drew on CD4+ T cells sorted from blood, taken around week 54, from a patient treated with tofacitinib. The CDR3 protein is CASGRSGGQETQYF. DNA for the CDR3: TGTGCCAGCGGTCGGAGCGGGGGGCAAGAGACCCAGTACTTC.